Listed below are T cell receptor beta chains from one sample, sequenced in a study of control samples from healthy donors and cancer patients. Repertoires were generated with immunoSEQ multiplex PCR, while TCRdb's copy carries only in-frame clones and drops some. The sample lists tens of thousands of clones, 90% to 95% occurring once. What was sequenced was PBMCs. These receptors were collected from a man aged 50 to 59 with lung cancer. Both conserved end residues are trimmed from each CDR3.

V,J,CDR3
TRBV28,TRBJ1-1,ASSSFIQGAGDTEAF
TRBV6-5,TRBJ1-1,AIPSGVGNTEAF
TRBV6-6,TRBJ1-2,ASSYSGGARGYT
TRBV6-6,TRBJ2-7,ASSPGINYEQY
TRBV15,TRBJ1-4,ATSRHGVDEKLF
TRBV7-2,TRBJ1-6,ASSLATGGIHVGSYNSPLH
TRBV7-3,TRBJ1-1,ASSENHLNTEAF
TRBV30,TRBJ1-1,AWSLKWGTEAF
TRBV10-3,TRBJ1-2,AIDRTGGSGYT
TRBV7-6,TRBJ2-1,ASSLFTGGQNEQF
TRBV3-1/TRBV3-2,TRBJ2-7,ASSHRDRFEQY
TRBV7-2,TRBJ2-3,ASSSGLSTDTQY
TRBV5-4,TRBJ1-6,ASSLKQGSGSYNSPLH
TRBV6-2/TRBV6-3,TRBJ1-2,ASSKTGDGYT
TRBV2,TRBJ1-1,ASSKERTLNTEAF
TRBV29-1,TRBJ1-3,SAFRGSGNTIY
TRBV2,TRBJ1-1,ASAQDRGSEAF
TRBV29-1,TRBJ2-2,GGSAGTGELF
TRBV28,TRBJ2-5,ASSWGLAGVEETQY
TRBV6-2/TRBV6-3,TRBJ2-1,ASSLLGGQIGEQF
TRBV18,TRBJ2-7,ASSARDEQY
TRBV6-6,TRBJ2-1,ASSSAGLAGFEQF
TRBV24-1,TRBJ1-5,ATSDLQSFQPQH
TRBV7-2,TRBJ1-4,ASSLVAGADEKLF